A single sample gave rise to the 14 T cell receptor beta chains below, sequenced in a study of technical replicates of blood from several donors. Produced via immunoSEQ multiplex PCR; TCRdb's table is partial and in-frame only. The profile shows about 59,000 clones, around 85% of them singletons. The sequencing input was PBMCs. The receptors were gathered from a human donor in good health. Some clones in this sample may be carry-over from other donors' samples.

CDR3 amino acids: CAMRAGTGGSTEAFF. CDR3 nucleotide sequence: TGTGCCATGAGAGCCGGGACAGGGGGGAGCACTGAAGCTTTCTTT. This chain uses TRBV10-3 with TRBJ1-1; 11 bases align to TRBD1. Germline lookup yields CDR1 ENHRY and CDR2 SYGVKD. Trimming removed 9 bases from V and 4 bases from J; junction bases left unmatched: 10. The CDR3 consists of 15 residues.

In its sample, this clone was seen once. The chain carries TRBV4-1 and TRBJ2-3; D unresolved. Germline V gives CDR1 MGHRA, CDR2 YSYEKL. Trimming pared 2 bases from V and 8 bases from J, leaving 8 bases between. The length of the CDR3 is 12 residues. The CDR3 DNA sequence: TGCGCCAGCAGCCAAATCGGTGGTACGCAGTATTTT. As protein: CASSQIGGTQYF.

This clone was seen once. The CDR3 DNA is TGCAGTGCTAAACTAGCGGGTGAGCAGTTCTTC. Translation: CSAKLAGEQFF. V gene TRBV20-1 combines with J gene TRBJ2-1; 9 bases are shared with TRBD2. V was pared by 4 bases and J by 9 bases, with 1 base of the junction left unmatched. The CDR3 totals 11 residues. Germline V gene sequence: CDR1 DFQATT, CDR2 SNEGSKA (reference sequence).

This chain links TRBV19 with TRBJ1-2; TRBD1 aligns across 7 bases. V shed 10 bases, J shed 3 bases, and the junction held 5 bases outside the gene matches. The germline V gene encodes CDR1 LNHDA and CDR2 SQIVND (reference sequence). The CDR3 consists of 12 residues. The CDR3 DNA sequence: TGTGCCACTGACGACAGGGACTATGGCTACACCTTC. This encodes CATDDRDYGYTF.

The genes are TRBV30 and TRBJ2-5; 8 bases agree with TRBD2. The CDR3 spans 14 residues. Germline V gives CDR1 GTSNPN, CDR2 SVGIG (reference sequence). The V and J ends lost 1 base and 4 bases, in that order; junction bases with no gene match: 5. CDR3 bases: TGTGCCTGGAGTGCCCTCGCGGGAGGAGAGACCCAGTACTTC. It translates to CAWSALAGGETQYF.

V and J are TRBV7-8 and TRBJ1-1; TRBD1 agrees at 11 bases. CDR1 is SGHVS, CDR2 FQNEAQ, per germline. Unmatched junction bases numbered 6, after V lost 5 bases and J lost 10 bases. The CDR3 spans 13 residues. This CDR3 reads CASSPRTGGIAFF. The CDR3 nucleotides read TGTGCCAGCAGCCCCAGGACAGGGGGCATAGCTTTCTTT.

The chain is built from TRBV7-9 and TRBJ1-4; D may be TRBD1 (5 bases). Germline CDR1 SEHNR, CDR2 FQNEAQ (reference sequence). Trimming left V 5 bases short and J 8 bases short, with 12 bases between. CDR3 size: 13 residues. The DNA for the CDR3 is TGTGCCAGCAGCCTAGACGCAGGGGAAAAACTGTTTTTT. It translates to CASSLDAGEKLFF.

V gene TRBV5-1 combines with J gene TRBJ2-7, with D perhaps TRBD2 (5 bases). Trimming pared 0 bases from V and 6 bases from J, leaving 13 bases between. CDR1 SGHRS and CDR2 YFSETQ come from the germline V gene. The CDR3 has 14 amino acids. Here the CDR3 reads CASSLESLAGEQYF. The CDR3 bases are TGCGCCAGCAGCTTGGAGTCCCTAGCTGGCGAGCAGTACTTC.

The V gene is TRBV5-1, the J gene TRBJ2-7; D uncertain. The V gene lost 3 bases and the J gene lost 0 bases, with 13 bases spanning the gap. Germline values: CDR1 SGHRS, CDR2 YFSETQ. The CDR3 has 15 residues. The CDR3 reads CASSSSVLNSYEQYF. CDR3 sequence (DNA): TGCGCCAGCAGCTCTTCGGTTCTTAACTCCTACGAGCAGTACTTC.

The CDR3 DNA sequence: TGCGCCAGCAGCCCGTCGGGGAGCACAGATACGCAGTATTTT. It encodes CASSPSGSTDTQYF. The J gene is TRBJ2-3, the V gene TRBV5-1; D may be TRBD2 (5 bases). Between the trimmed V and J ends, which lost 4 bases and 0 bases, there was a span of 9 bases. CDR1 is SGHRS and CDR2 is YFSETQ in the germline V gene. This CDR3 is built from 14 residues.

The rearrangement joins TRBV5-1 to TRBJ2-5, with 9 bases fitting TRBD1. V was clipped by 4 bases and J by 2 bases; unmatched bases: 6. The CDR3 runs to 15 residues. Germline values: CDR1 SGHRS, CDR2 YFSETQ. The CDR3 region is CASSPGDRAQETQYF. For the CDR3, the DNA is TGCGCCAGCAGCCCAGGGGACAGGGCGCAAGAGACCCAGTACTTC.

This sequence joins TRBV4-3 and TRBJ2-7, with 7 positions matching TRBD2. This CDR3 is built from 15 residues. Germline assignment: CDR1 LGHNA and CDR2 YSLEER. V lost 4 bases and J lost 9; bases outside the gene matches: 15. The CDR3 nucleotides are TGCGCCAGCAGCCTCTTTTCCTACGCGGGAGTTGGGCAGTACTTC. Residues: CASSLFSYAGVGQYF.

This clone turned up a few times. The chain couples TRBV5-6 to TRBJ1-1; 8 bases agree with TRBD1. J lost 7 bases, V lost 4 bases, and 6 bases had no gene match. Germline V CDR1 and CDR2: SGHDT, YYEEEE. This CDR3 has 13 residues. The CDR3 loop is CASSRQGNYEAFF. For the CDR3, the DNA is TGTGCCAGCAGCAGACAGGGGAACTATGAAGCTTTCTTT.

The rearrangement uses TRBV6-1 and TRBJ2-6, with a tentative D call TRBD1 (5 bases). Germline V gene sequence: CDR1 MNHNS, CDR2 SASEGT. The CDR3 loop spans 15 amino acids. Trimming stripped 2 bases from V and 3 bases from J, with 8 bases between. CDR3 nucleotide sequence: TGTGCCAGCAGTGAAAGGGGAAATGGGGCCAACGTCCTGACTTTC. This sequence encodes CASSERGNGANVLTF.